This T cell receptor (beta chain) appears in the sequencing data of a study of blood T cell repertoires in COVID-19. Across the whole study: Sites in the United States, Italy and Spain provided acute and convalescent COVID-19 samples. PBMCs, B-cell-depleted T cells, or T cells were the source of the cDNA or gDNA that made up the material.

Authors' data handling: Counts of nucleated cells, estimated from reference gene primer amplification, were obtained. This table comes from immunoSEQ multiplex PCR, and its TCRdb copy is limited to in-frame clones, with some not included. That table furnishes V, J and clone size, whereas the DNA furnished D and trimming. The sample has fewer than 350,000 clones, 85% to 90% seen once; the top ten hold 4.6%. Trimming shortened V by 7 bases and J by 0 bases, and 6 bases separated the two germline ends. This CDR3 has 13 residues. Sequencing was done on a sample of peripheral blood. The sequence came from a man between 40 and 49 years old with acute or convalescent COVID-19. This chain uses TRBV12-3 or TRBV12-4 with TRBJ2-2; D remains unclear. The CDR3 DNA reads TGTGCCAGCACTTCGGCGAACACCGGGGAGCTGTTTTTT. Translating gives CASTSANTGELFF.